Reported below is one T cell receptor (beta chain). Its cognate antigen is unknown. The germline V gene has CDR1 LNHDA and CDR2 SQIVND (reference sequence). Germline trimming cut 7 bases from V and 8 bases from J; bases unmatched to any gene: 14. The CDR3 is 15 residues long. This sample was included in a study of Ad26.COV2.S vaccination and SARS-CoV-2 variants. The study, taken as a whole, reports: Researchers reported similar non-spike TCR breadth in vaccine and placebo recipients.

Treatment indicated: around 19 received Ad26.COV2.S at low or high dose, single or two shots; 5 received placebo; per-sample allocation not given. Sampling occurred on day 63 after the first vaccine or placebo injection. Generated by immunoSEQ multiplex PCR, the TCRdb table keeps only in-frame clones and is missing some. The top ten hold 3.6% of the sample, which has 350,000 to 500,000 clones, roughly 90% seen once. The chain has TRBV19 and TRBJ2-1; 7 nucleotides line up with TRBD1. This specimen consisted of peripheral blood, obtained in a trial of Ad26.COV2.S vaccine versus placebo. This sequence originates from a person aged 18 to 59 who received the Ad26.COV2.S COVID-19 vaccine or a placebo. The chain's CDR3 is CASTTGQTPGDEQFF. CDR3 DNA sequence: TGTGCCAGTACCACGGGACAGACCCCTGGCGATGAGCAGTTCTTC.